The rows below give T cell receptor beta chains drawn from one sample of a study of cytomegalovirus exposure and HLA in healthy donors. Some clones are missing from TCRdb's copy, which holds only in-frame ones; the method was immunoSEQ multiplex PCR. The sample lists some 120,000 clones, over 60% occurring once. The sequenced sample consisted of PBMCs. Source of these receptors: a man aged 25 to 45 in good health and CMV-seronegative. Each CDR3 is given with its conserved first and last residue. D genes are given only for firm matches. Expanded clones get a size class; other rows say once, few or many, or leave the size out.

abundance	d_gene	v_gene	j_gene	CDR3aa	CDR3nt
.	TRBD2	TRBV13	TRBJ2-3	CASSSLTSGLPSTDTQYF	TGTGCCAGCAGCTCCCTGACTAGCGGTCTACCTAGCACAGATACGCAGTATTTT
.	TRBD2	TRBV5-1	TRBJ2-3	CASSLVRGTSGKTDTQYF	TGCGCCAGCAGCTTGGTGAGGGGGACTAGCGGGAAAACAGATACGCAGTATTTT
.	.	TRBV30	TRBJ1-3	CAWSLSSGNTIYF	TGTGCCTGGAGCCTTAGCTCTGGAAACACCATATATTTT
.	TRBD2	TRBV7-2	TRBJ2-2	CASRTAGGAFTGELFF	TGTGCCAGCAGAACGGCGGGGGGCGCTTTCACCGGGGAGCTGTTTTTT
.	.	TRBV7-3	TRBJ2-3	CASSPGSTDTQYF	TGTGCCAGCAGCCCGGGGAGCACAGATACGCAGTATTTT
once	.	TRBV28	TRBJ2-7	CASSLPRTDEQYF	TGTGCCAGCAGTCTGCCACGGACAGATGAGCAGTACTTC
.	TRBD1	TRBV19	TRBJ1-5	CASTGQGYQPQHF	TGTGCCAGTACGGGACAGGGGTATCAGCCCCAGCATTTT
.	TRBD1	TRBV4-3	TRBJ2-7	CASSHSGTGSYEQYF	TGCGCCAGCAGCCACTCCGGGACAGGGTCCTACGAGCAGTACTTC
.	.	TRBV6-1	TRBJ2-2	CASSLPATGELFF	TGTGCCAGCAGTCTTCCCGCGACCGGGGAGCTGTTTTTT
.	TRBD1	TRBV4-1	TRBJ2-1	CASSQFSGGPNNEQFF	TGCGCCAGCAGCCAATTTTCAGGGGGCCCTAACAATGAGCAGTTCTTC
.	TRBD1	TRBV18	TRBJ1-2	CASSPLGTGGDGYTF	TGTGCCAGCTCACCACTCGGGACAGGGGGCGATGGCTACACCTTC
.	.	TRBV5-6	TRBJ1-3	CASSVLGPGNTIYF	TGTGCCAGCAGCGTCCTGGGGCCGGGAAACACCATATATTTT
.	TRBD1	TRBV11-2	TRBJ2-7	CASSLVRGQVGYEQYF	TGTGCCAGCAGCTTAGTTCGCGGACAGGTCGGGTACGAGCAGTACTTC
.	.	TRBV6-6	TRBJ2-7	CASSYMMMGADYEQYF	TGTGCCAGCAGTTATATGATGATGGGAGCGGACTACGAGCAGTACTTC
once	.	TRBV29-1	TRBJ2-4	CSVVTSGNIQYF	TGCAGCGTTGTCACGTCCGGAAACATTCAGTACTTC
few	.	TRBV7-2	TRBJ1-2	CASSLGAGVDYGYTF	TGTGCCAGCAGCTTAGGAGCAGGGGTGGACTATGGCTACACCTTC
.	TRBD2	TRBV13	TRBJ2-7	CASSLLAIHEQYF	TGTGCCAGCAGCCTACTAGCGATCCACGAGCAGTACTTC
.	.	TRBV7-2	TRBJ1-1	CASSLTADMNTEAFF	TGTGCCAGCAGCTTAACAGCCGATATGAACACTGAAGCTTTCTTT
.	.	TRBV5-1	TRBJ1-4	CASSFQGYGEKLFF	TGCGCCAGCAGCTTTCAGGGCTATGGGGAAAAACTGTTTTTT
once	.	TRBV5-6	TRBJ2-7	CASSLAGRGSSSYEQYF	TGTGCCAGCAGCTTGGCCGGACGGGGGTCCAGCTCCTACGAGCAGTACTTC
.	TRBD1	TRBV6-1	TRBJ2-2	CASSDWWDRRTGELFF	TGTGCCAGCAGTGACTGGTGGGACAGGAGGACCGGGGAGCTGTTTTTT
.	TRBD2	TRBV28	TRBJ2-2	CASSFSGSNTGELFF	TGTGCCAGCAGTTTTAGCGGGTCGAACACCGGGGAGCTGTTTTTT
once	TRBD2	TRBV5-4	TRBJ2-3	CASSTSGLVVADTQYF	TGTGCCAGCAGCACGTCGGGACTAGTAGTGGCAGATACGCAGTATTTT
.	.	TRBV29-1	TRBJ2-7	CSVVSLYEQYF	TGCAGCGTTGTATCACTCTACGAGCAGTACTTC
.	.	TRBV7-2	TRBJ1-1	CASSIQGGRATEAFF	TGTGCCAGCAGTATACAGGGCGGGCGGGCCACTGAAGCTTTCTTT
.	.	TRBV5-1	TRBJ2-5	CASSLIRAETQYF	TGCGCCAGCAGCTTGATCCGCGCAGAGACCCAGTACTTC
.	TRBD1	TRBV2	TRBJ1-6	CASSVGGGSGTSPLHF	TGTGCCAGCAGTGTCGGAGGGGGCAGTGGTACGTCGCCCCTCCACTTT
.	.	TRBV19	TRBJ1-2	CASTPMGPNYGYTF	TGTGCCAGTACCCCGATGGGCCCAAACTATGGCTACACCTTC
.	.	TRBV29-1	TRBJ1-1	CSVVTTEAFF	TGCAGCGTTGTGACTACTGAAGCTTTCTTT
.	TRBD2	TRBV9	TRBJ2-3	CASSLGGDFTDTQYF	TGTGCCAGCAGCCTCGGGGGGGACTTCACAGATACGCAGTATTTT
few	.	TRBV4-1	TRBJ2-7	CASSQPTGEAREQYF	TGCGCCAGCAGCCAGCCCACAGGGGAGGCGCGCGAGCAGTACTTC